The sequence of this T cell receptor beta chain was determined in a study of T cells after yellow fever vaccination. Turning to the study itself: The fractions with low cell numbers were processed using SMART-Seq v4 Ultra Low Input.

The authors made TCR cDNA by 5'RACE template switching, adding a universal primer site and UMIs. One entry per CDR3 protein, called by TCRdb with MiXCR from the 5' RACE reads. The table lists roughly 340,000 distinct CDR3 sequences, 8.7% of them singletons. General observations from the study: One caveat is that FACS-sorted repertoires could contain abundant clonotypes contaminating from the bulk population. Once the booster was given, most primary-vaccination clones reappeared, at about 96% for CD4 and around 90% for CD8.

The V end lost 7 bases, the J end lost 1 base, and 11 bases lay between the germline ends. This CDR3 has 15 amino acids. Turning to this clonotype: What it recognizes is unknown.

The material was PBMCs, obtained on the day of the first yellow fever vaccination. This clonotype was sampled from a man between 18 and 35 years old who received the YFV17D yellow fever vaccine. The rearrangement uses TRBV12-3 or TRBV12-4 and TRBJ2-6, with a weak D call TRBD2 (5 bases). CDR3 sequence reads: CASTMGESGANVLTF. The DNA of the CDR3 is TGTGCCAGCACCATGGGAGAATCTGGGGCCAACGTCCTGACTTTC.